A single sample gave rise to the 9 T cell receptor beta chains below, sequenced in a study of blood T cell repertoires in COVID-19. Generated by immunoSEQ multiplex PCR, the TCRdb table keeps only in-frame clones and is missing some. The table records around 220,000 clones, around 84% of them present only once. The material sequenced was peripheral blood. These receptors all stem from a man younger than 45 with active or convalescent COVID-19.

This chain connects TRBV18 to TRBJ2-1, with TRBD2 matching over 9 bases. CDR3 length: 15 amino acids. J gave up 8 bases and V 3 bases, and 8 bases lay outside the gene matches. The V gene's germline CDR1 is KGHSH and CDR2 LQKENI. This CDR3 reads CASSPAAGGPYEQFF. CDR3 in DNA: TGTGCCAGCTCACCGGCTGCGGGGGGGCCCTATGAGCAGTTCTTC.

This rearrangement joins TRBV6-1 to TRBJ1-2; D call uncertain. The CDR3 is made up of 11 amino acids. CDR1 and CDR2 from the germline V gene are MNHNS and SASEGT. V dropped 3 bases and J dropped 8 bases, with 7 bases sitting between them. CDR3 in DNA: TGTGCCAGCAGTGACGGGGTAGGCTACACCTTC. Protein product: CASSDGVGYTF.

CDR3: CASSLVQARADTQYF. CDR3 in DNA: TGTGCCAGCAGCTTGGTCCAGGCCAGGGCAGATACGCAGTATTTT. The chain couples TRBV5-6 to TRBJ2-3, with D perhaps TRBD1 (5 bases). The V gene lost 0 bases and the J gene lost 4 bases, with 12 bases spanning the gap. Germline V gene data show CDR1 as SGHDT and CDR2 as YYEEEE. The CDR3 has 15 residues. Combining the CDR3 with reference TRBV5-6 and TRBJ2-3 gives the whole variable domain DAGVTQSPTHLIKTRGQQVTLRCSPKSGHDTVSWYQQALGQGPQFIFQYYEEEERQRGNFPDRFSGHQFPNYSSELNVNALLLGDSALYLCASSLVQARADTQYFGPGTRLTVL.

The chain combines TRBV10-3 with TRBJ2-7, with 9 bases that match TRBD2. Germline V gene lookup returns CDR1 ENHRY and CDR2 SYGVKD. The V segment lost 4 bases and the J segment 7 bases; nucleotides outside the gene matches: 2. This CDR3 is 12 amino acids long. The CDR3 spells CAISGSGGEQYF. CDR3 nucleotides: TGTGCCATCAGTGGGAGCGGGGGGGAGCAGTACTTC.

The chain couples TRBV30 to TRBJ1-6, with TRBD1 identical over 7 bases. The CDR3 sequence is 14 residues long. The V gene's germline CDR1 is GTSNPN and CDR2 SVGIG (reference sequence). After removal of 4 bases from V and 4 bases from J, the junction contained 4 bases not matched to a gene. This CDR3 is CAWTMGQYNSPLHF. As DNA, the CDR3 is TGTGCCTGGACCATGGGACAGTATAATTCACCCCTCCACTTT.

This clone was detected once. The rearrangement links TRBV5-6 to TRBJ1-3; 8 bases agree with TRBD1. Germline CDR1 is SGHDT and CDR2 is YYEEEE. This CDR3 contains 14 residues. The V segment lost 4 bases and the J segment 6 bases; nucleotides outside the gene matches: 6. The CDR3 is CASSPSGGSNTIYF. CDR3 nucleotides: TGTGCCAGCAGCCCGTCAGGGGGCTCAAACACCATATATTTT.

V usage is TRBV28 and J usage is TRBJ2-1, with TRBD2 matching over 15 bases. V shed 7 bases, J shed 8 bases, and the junction held 6 bases outside the gene matches. CDR3 length: 15 amino acids. Germline CDR1 and CDR2: MDHEN and SYDVKM. The CDR3 spells CASTMGLAGGYEQFF. As DNA, the CDR3 is TGTGCCAGCACCATGGGACTAGCGGGGGGCTATGAGCAGTTCTTC.

V gene TRBV7-8 combines with J gene TRBJ1-4, with D possibly being TRBD1 (6 bases). Per the germline V gene, CDR1 is SGHVS and CDR2 is FQNEAQ. The CDR3 runs 14 residues. V shed 2 bases and J shed 6 bases, with 10 bases lying between them. The chain's CDR3 is CASSLHREDEKLFF. The CDR3, as DNA: TGTGCCAGCAGCTTACACAGGGAAGATGAAAAACTGTTTTTT.

The chain joins TRBV27 to TRBJ1-1; D gene uncertain. The CDR3 runs to 13 residues. Germline V CDR1 and CDR2: MNHEY, SMNVEV (reference sequence). Trimming took off 2 bases at V and 4 bases at J, with 8 bases between the two ends. This CDR3 is CASSLTPSTEAFF. CDR3 nucleotides: TGTGCCAGCAGTTTAACCCCGAGCACTGAAGCTTTCTTT.